This paragraph covers one TCR beta chain sequence. Its antigen is unknown. No much larger clone exists at a distance of one base, and base qualities are not known. Libraries were built with the immunoSEQ multiplex PCR assay. The multiplex PCR relied on a mix of 60 forward primers for TCR Vbeta segments and 13 reverse primers for TCR Jbeta segments. Amplification of the CDR3 region of rearranged TCR beta genes was performed with a multiplex PCR assay on genomic DNA. On the Illumina HiSeq System, the amplified TCR beta libraries were sequenced as 87-base-pair reads. On the authors' methods: A later analysis tallied approximately 87 million unique TCR beta chains across the 666 repertoires, and approximately 9.9 million of those chains were shared by two or more donors. Raw reads were error-corrected and collapsed into unique sequences with a nearest-neighbor algorithm that merged closely related sequences to remove PCR and sequencing errors. CDR3 sequences were aligned to IMGT reference sequences to assign V, D and J gene segments. For a sequence to be retained, a match of at least six nucleotides was required to both a V gene segment and a J gene segment. A rearrangement was called productive if the CDR3 had no stop codons and remained in frame with V and J, and every other rearrangement was called non-productive. Following IMGT convention, CDR3 was defined as the stretch from the second conserved V-encoded cysteine up to the conserved J-encoded phenylalanine. In an earlier analysis of approximately 500 of the donors, sequences lacking an unambiguous match to a single V gene segment were excluded. An earlier analysis of some 500 of the donors classified V segments as functional when productive rearrangements were above 56.7% and as segregating when the standard deviation between donors was above 5%. A statistical classification framework was developed to diagnose cytomegalovirus status using the catalog of TCR beta chain sequences. In a later analysis, TCR nucleotide sequences were compared against IMGT/GENE-DB human TR gene sequences so that V and J genes could be assigned. A later analysis assigned CDR3 sequences and most-parsimonious VDJ recombination scenarios with the TCRdist pipeline. In a later analysis, each TCR beta chain was defined by its CDR3 amino acid sequence together with its V-gene family, and reads lacking a unique V-gene family were excluded. A later analysis removed 592 highly shared, low-generation-probability nucleotide sequences to deal with suspected cross-contamination and a sequencing artifact. For each public chain, a later analysis derived a clonal expansion index from normalized ranks of inferred template counts within each repertoire. In a later analysis, generation probabilities were computed with a VDJ recombination model fitted to out-of-frame rearrangements, and the resulting probabilities were checked against IGoR. In a later analysis, TCR-TCR, TCR-HLA and TCR-CMV co-occurrence was scored with hypergeometric tests, and a repertoire-size bias correction was applied to TCR pairs. To estimate false discovery rates, a later analysis permuted the HLA or CMV assignments 20 times. In a later analysis, co-occurring TCRs were grouped using DBSCAN, and TCRdist sequence similarity was added for clustering within HLA-allele-positive subsets. For co-occurrence clustering, repertoires with fewer than 30,000 or more than 120,000 public chains were excluded, along with five or six repertoires with anomalous nucleotide sharing. The immuneACCESS repertoire file appears here via TCRdb, limited to in-frame rearrangements. These files lack a portion of the clones; in checked studies, under half of the deficit traces to unresolved V genes, and the cause of the others is not known. D and trimming were read from the DNA, whereas the V and J calls and clone size are those reported in that table. Recorded for this sample are around 52,000 clones; around 83% of them occurred a single time. 1.7% of the sample is in the top ten clones.

The sample is drawn from a study of cytomegalovirus exposure and HLA in healthy donors (dated by TCRdb to between 2016 and 2019). About the full investigation: According to an earlier analysis of several hundred of the donors, about 170 million T cells yielded over 90 million unique TCR beta sequences and around 300 Gb of sequence data. In addition to the first cohort of roughly 700 subjects, a separate validation cohort of approximately 130 different subjects was used. Across approximately 400 genotyped donors of the cohort, an average of about 220,000 unique TCR beta nucleotide sequences per donor were sequenced, and roughly 20% of those sequences were non-productive. Both class I and class II loci were covered by HLA typing, at four-digit resolution. An earlier analysis of some 500 of the donors applied high-throughput TCR beta sequencing to assess whether each TCR beta V gene segment acted as functional or pseudogenic. The study used immunosequencing to profile the T cell repertoires of 600 to 850 subjects and linked those repertoires to cytomegalovirus serostatus. The genetic ancestry cluster associated with self-reported Caucasian donors included 81% of the 398 genotyped donors. The number of donors typed differed by locus, with about 629-640 for A, B, C, DRB1 and DQB1, around 560 for DQA1, over 600 for DPA1, and some 440 for DPB1. To predict cytomegalovirus infection status, the study brought together high-throughput TCR immunosequencing, statistical association of individual TCRs with disease status, and machine learning. Roughly 300 gigabases of sequencing data and 70 million to 95 million unique TCR sequences made up an early release that covered approximately 620 HLA-typed donors. A later genetic analysis took genome-wide SNP genotypes for about 55% of the roughly 700 donors and used that subset as a discovery cohort. All discovery cohort repertoires had been generated using a single sequencing platform. Donor age, sex, ethnicity and CMV serostatus were compiled alongside the repertoire data. Rather than using new phenotypic data, the later analysis identified candidate immune exposures from TCR beta sequences and from how often those sequences occurred across donors. The aim of the study was to test whether cataloging public T cell receptors could identify signatures of past pathogen exposure. A later analysis re-analyzed previously published TCR beta repertoires from 650 to 800 donors and added high-resolution HLA genotyping to study TCR occurrence patterns. Because of strong linkage in the cohort, roughly 5 DR-DQ haplotypes were treated as single units for association and clustering. Points the paper makes about the study in general: A later analysis found that TCR association rates varied across HLA loci, with DRB1 alleles showing the most associated TCRs and HLA-C alleles the fewest. Cytomegalovirus status was reported to be diagnosed by the classifier with high specificity and sensitivity in both the original and validation cohorts. In an earlier analysis of 587 of the donors, most TCR beta V segments were observed in productive rearrangements about 90% or about 30% of the time, broadly matching IMGT annotations. An association between a missense DCLRE1C variant and V-gene and J-gene trimming of TCR beta chains was found in a later genetic analysis and replicated in an independent cohort. A further reported finding was that TCR beta sequences accurately predicted the HLA-A and HLA-B alleles for most subjects in the first cohort. Three of the identified cytomegalovirus-associated TCR beta chains were confirmed in vitro to be specific for cytomegalovirus antigens. Most TCR sequences were seen in very few donors, while some public TCRs were found in many individuals. CMV serostatus was the only immune exposure information available for the cohort. A later analysis reported that several top co-occurrence clusters appeared linked to parvovirus B19, influenza, CMV and Epstein-Barr virus. The earlier analysis of some 540 of the donors excluded around 17 rarely observed V segments, including chromosome 9 orphons, because counts were too low. Presence/absence analyses assumed roughly uniform sequencing depth across donors, an assumption that may not hold. A cluster of highly shared sequence variants was judged likely to be a technical artifact of the sequencing pipeline. In a later analysis, most CMV-associated TCR beta chains were found to appear HLA-restricted, with HLA associations seemingly driven largely by CMV exposure. The authors suggested that the approach could potentially be extended to other disease states and immunological phenotypes. The cohort was sequenced for TCR beta chains only, and without alpha or paired-chain data the features that could be detected were limited. When HLA alleles, especially DR and DQ, strongly co-occurred, attributing TCR associations to individual alleles was difficult. A later analysis associated around 16,000 TCR beta sequences with specific HLA alleles at a false discovery rate of 0.05. Correlated functional status among segregating V segments might reflect linkage disequilibrium, but an unknown experimental factor could not be ruled out. Because HLA typing was missing for some donors at each locus, association tests included only the typed subset. The study gave a list of 150 to 200 TCR beta chains associated with cytomegalovirus. In a later genetic analysis, fewer N-insertions in productive TCRs were reported among donors in an Asian-associated ancestry cluster than the approximately 670-donor mean. Compared with equally common non-associated chains, HLA-associated TCR beta chains in a later analysis were more clonally expanded and had lower generation probabilities.

The cohort was made up of approximately 700 healthy bone marrow donors. All cohort members were sampled while nominally healthy, although unrecorded immune exposures were likely present. The donor tested CMV seronegative, placing the donor among the 300 to 450 seronegative members of the cohort. A peripheral blood sample was provided by each donor, and peripheral blood mononuclear cells were used for TCR beta sequencing. Genomic DNA extraction from the blood cell samples was performed with the Qiagen DNeasy Blood Extraction Kit. This TCR was sampled from a man in his forties in good health and CMV-seronegative. Sequenced material: PBMCs.

The nucleotides read TGTGCCAGCAGCTTGGACACCTCCTCTGGAAACACCATATATTTT. Its amino acids are CASSLDTSSGNTIYF. Rearrangement joined TRBV5-6 to TRBJ1-3; no D gene can be assigned with confidence. The CDR3 spans 15 residues, from the cysteine through the phenylalanine. The retained sequence is limited to the CDR3, 45 bases, with the frame set at the first base. Reading the germline V gene gives CDR1 SGHDT and CDR2 YYEEEE. V drops 0 bases and J drops 0 bases, leaving 7 bases in between. Where the CDR3 stops, the reference TRBV5-6 and TRBJ1-3 genes take over; the full variable domain is DAGVTQSPTHLIKTRGQQVTLRCSPKSGHDTVSWYQQALGQGPQFIFQYYEEEERQRGNFPDRFSGHQFPNYSSELNVNALLLGDSALYLCASSLDTSSGNTIYFGEGSWLTVV.